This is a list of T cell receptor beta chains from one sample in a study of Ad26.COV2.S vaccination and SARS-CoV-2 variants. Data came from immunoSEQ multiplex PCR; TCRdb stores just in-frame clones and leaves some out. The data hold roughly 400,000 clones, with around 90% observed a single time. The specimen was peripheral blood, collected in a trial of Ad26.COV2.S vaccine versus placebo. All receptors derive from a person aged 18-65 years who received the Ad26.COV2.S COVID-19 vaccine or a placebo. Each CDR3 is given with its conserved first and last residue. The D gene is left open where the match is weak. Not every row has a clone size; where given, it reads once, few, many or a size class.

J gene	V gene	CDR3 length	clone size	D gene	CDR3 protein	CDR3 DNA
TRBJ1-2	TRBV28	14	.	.	CASSSPAGDYGYTF	TGTGCCAGCAGTTCCCCCGCAGGGGACTATGGCTACACCTTC
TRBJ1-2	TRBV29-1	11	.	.	CSVLGVGGYTF	TGCAGCGTTTTGGGAGTTGGAGGCTACACCTTC
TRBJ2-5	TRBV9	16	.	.	CASSVDAEVGQETQYF	TGTGCCAGCAGCGTAGATGCGGAAGTGGGACAAGAGACCCAGTACTTC
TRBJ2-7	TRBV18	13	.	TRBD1	CASSPGTDYEQYF	TGTGCCAGCTCCCCCGGGACAGACTACGAGCAGTACTTC
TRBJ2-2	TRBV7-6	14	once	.	CASSLAGNTGELFF	TGTGCCAGCAGCTTGGCAGGGAACACCGGGGAGCTGTTTTTT
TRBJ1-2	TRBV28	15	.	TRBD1	CASIEPDRQGYGYTF	TGTGCCAGCATCGAGCCGGACAGGCAAGGGTATGGCTACACCTTC
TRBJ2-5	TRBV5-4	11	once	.	CASGDVETQYF	TGTGCCAGCGGAGACGTAGAGACCCAGTACTTC
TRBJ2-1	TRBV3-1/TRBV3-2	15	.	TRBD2	CASSRSGTRIVEQFF	TGTGCCAGCAGCCGATCCGGGACTAGGATTGTAGAGCAGTTCTTC
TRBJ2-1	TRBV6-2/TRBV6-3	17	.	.	CASSPQTGTSSYNEQFF	TGTGCCAGCAGTCCCCAGACAGGGACTAGCTCCTACAATGAGCAGTTCTTC
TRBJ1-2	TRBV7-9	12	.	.	CASSPGLYGYTF	TGTGCCAGCAGCCCCGGGCTCTATGGCTACACCTTC
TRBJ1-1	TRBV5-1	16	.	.	CASSLVGGTGYTEAFF	TGCGCCAGCAGCTTAGTTGGCGGAACAGGGTACACTGAAGCTTTCTTT
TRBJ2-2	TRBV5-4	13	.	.	CASSLGQTGELFF	TGTGCCAGCAGCTTGGGACAGACCGGGGAGCTGTTTTTT
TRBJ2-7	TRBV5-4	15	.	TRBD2	CASSPGRVGTYEQYF	TGTGCCAGCAGCCCGGGGAGGGTAGGAACCTACGAGCAGTACTTC
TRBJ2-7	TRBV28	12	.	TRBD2	CATVAGVYEQYF	TGTGCCACTGTAGCGGGAGTCTACGAGCAGTACTTC
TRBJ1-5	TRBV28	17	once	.	CASSLGTGREVNQPQHF	TGTGCCAGCAGTTTGGGGACGGGCAGGGAGGTGAATCAGCCCCAGCATTTT
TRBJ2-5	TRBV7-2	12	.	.	CASSPRRETQYF	TGTGCCAGCAGCCCCCGGCGGGAGACCCAGTACTTC
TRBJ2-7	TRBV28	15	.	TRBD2	CASSWGLAGSYEQYF	TGTGCCAGCAGTTGGGGACTAGCGGGCTCCTACGAGCAGTACTTC
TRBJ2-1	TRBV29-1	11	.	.	CSVADPSEQFF	TGCAGCGTGGCGGACCCCAGTGAGCAGTTCTTC
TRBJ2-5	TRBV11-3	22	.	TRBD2	CASSLESLEGLAGVRIQETQYF	TGTGCCAGCAGCTTAGAATCCCTGGAAGGACTAGCGGGAGTCAGAATCCAAGAGACCCAGTACTTC
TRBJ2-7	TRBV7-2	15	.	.	CASSPPGMRGPEQYF	TGTGCCAGCAGCCCACCGGGGATGCGTGGTCCCGAGCAGTACTTC
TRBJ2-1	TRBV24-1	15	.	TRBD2	CATSDSGLADNEQFF	TGTGCCACCAGTGATTCTGGTCTAGCGGACAATGAGCAGTTCTTC
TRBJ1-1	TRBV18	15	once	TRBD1	CASSPQRQGRTEAFF	TGTGCCAGCTCACCACAGAGACAGGGAAGAACTGAAGCTTTCTTT
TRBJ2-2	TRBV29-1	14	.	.	CSAMTRTNTGELFF	TGCAGCGCCATGACTAGGACGAACACCGGGGAGCTGTTTTTT
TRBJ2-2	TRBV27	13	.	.	CASSRGDSGELFF	TGTGCCAGCAGTAGAGGGGATAGCGGGGAGCTGTTTTTT
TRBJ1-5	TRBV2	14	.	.	CASRISEERQPQHF	TGTGCCAGCAGGATCAGTGAAGAGAGGCAGCCCCAGCATTTT
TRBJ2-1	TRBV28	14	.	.	CASSSFSSYNEQFF	TGTGCCAGCAGTTCCTTCTCCTCCTACAATGAGCAGTTCTTC
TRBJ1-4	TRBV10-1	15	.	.	CASSEIWGQSEKLFF	TGCGCCAGCAGTGAGATTTGGGGACAAAGTGAAAAACTGTTTTTT
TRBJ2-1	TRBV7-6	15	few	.	CASSLGPGDGNEQFF	TGTGCCAGCAGCTTAGGCCCAGGGGACGGCAATGAGCAGTTCTTC
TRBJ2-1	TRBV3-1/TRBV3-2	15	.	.	CASSPRQTSYNEQFF	TGTGCCAGCAGCCCCCGACAGACTTCCTACAATGAGCAGTTCTTC
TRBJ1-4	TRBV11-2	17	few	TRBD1	CASSPYWRDSYLEKLFF	TGTGCCAGCAGCCCCTATTGGCGGGACAGCTACCTTGAAAAACTGTTTTTT
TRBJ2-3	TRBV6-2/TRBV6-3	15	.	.	CASSYPPEGTDTQYF	TGTGCCAGCAGTTACCCCCCGGAGGGCACAGATACGCAGTATTTT
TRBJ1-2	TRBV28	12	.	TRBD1	CASKGGFYGYTF	TGTGCCAGCAAAGGGGGCTTCTATGGCTACACCTTC
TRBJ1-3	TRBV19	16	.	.	CASHSTEGSSGNTIYF	TGTGCCAGCCACTCGACCGAGGGGAGCTCTGGAAACACCATATATTTT
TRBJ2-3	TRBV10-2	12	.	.	CASSESSDTQYF	TGCGCCAGCAGTGAGTCGAGCGATACGCAGTATTTT
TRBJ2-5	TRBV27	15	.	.	CASSLSPSGSETQYF	TGTGCCAGCAGTTTATCGCCCAGCGGGTCAGAGACCCAGTACTTC
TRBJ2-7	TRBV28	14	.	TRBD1	CASSNRGKVYEQYF	TGTGCCAGCAGCAACAGGGGAAAGGTGTACGAGCAGTACTTC
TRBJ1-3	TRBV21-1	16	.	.	CASSKGDRGFGNTIYF	TGTGCCAGCAGCAAAGGGGATCGAGGGTTCGGAAACACCATATATTTT
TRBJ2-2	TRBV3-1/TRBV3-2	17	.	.	CASSPNQRAKGTGELFF	TGTGCCAGCAGCCCGAATCAGCGGGCGAAGGGGACCGGGGAGCTGTTTTTT
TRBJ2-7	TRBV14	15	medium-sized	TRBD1	CASSPLPGQVYEQYF	TGTGCCAGCAGCCCTCTCCCGGGACAGGTTTACGAGCAGTACTTC
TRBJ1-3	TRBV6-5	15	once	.	CASSPTGSAGNTIYF	TGTGCCAGCAGTCCGACCGGGTCGGCTGGAAACACCATATATTTT
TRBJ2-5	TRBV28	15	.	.	CASSLGSAEKETQYF	TGTGCCAGCAGTTTAGGGTCCGCCGAGAAAGAGACCCAGTACTTC
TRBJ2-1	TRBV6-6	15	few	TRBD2	CASSPTAGIFDEQFF	TGTGCCAGCAGCCCGACAGCGGGAATCTTTGATGAGCAGTTCTTC
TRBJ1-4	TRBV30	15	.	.	CAWSVTGGKGEKLFF	TGTGCCTGGAGTGTAACGGGCGGTAAGGGCGAAAAACTGTTTTTT
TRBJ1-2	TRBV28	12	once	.	CASSVVERGYTF	TGTGCCAGCAGTGTAGTAGAACGTGGCTACACCTTC
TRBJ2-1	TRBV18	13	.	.	CASSPGRYNEQFF	TGTGCCAGCTCACCGGGGCGTTACAATGAGCAGTTCTTC
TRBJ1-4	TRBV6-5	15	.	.	CASKFVPTSGEKLFF	TGTGCCAGCAAATTCGTCCCGACAAGCGGGGAAAAACTGTTTTTT
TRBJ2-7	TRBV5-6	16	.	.	CASSPRGGSLSYEQYF	TGTGCCAGCAGCCCGCGAGGGGGTAGCCTCTCCTACGAGCAGTACTTC
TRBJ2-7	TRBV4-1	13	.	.	CASSQDLLREQYF	TGCGCCAGCAGCCAAGACTTACTTCGCGAGCAGTACTTC
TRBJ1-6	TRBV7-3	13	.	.	CASSERSNSPLHF	TGTGCCAGCAGCGAAAGGTCGAATTCACCCCTCCACTTT
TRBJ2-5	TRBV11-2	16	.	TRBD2	CASSLDRDSGTETQYF	TGTGCCAGCAGCTTAGATCGGGATAGCGGGACGGAGACCCAGTACTTC
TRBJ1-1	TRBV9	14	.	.	CASSVRTVNTEAFF	TGTGCCAGCAGCGTCCGGACGGTGAACACTGAAGCTTTCTTT
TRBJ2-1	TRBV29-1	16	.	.	CSVEYSTPASYNEQFF	TGCAGCGTAGAGTATTCGACACCGGCGTCCTACAATGAGCAGTTCTTC
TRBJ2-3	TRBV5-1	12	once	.	CASGRSTDTQYF	TGCGCCAGCGGTCGAAGCACAGATACGCAGTATTTT